This T cell receptor beta chain was recorded in a study of OX40 agonist ivuxolimab in advanced cancers. CDR3 length: 17 residues. With V trimmed by 5 bases and J by 5 bases, 16 bases remained unmatched. From germline, CDR1 is LNHNV and CDR2 YYDKDF (reference sequence). Assay used: immunoSEQ multiplex PCR; TCRdb lists only in-frame clones, some missing. Found here are some 95,000 clones, approximately 85% of them singletons; the top ten hold 3.5% to 4%. Sampling times: baseline, cycle 4 day 1, cycle 7 day 1. Study-level results: Circulating CD4+ and CD8+ T cells showed clonal expansion by week 6 at 0.1 to 3.0 mg/kg. Among T cells, CD8+ cells averaged more expanded clones than CD4+ cells. The authors did not determine the antigen specificity of the expanded peripheral T cells.

In the case of this clone: Its antigen is still unknown.

Sequences were derived from CD4+ or CD8+ T cells sorted from blood, sampled in a trial of the OX40 agonist ivuxolimab. The clonotype comes from an adult with an advanced solid tumor such as melanoma, head and neck, liver or kidney cancer. The chain joins TRBV15 to TRBJ2-7, with 9 bases aligning to TRBD2. CDR3 region: CATSLAMAGGREDEQYF. In nucleotides, the CDR3 is TGTGCCACCAGCCTGGCGATGGCGGGAGGGCGGGAGGACGAGCAGTACTTC. The whole variable domain, filled in from reference TRBV15 and TRBJ2-7, reads DAMVIQNPRYQVTQFGKPVTLSCSQTLNHNVMYWYQQKSSQAPKLLFHYYDKDFNNEADTPDNFQSRRPNTSFCFLDIRSPGLGDTAMYLCATSLAMAGGREDEQYFGPGTRLTVT.